These T cell receptor beta chains were read from a single sample in a study of blood T cell repertoires in COVID-19. Data came from immunoSEQ multiplex PCR; TCRdb stores just in-frame clones and leaves some out. Of more than 150,000 clones listed, approximately 88% are singletons. Sequences were obtained from peripheral blood. The receptors originated from a man in his sixties with acute or convalescent COVID-19. Both conserved end residues are part of each CDR3. A D gene is named only where the DNA matches it firmly. The size entry is marked missing in some rows and otherwise reads once, few, many or a size class.

TRBJ2-3	18	TRBD2	TRBV9	-	CASSVRPSGASITDTQYF	TGTGCCAGCAGCGTAAGGCCTAGCGGGGCGTCGATAACAGATACGCAGTATTTT
TRBJ1-1	16	TRBD1	TRBV12-5	-	CASGSPLGQANTEAFF	TGTGCTAGTGGTTCCCCCCTAGGACAGGCGAACACTGAAGCTTTCTTT
TRBJ2-3	16	TRBD2	TRBV3-1/TRBV3-2	-	CASSLAGGLRGNTQYF	TGTGCCAGCAGCCTAGCGGGGGGGCTTCGAGGGAATACGCAGTATTTT
TRBJ2-1	15	TRBD1	TRBV11-2	-	CASRRQGSSYNEQFF	TGTGCCAGCCGACGACAGGGGTCGTCCTACAATGAGCAGTTCTTC
TRBJ1-4	16	-	TRBV4-2	-	CASSHPSGDEDEKLFF	TGTGCCAGCAGCCATCCCTCTGGAGACGAAGATGAAAAACTGTTTTTT
TRBJ1-2	13	-	TRBV5-4	once	CASSLREGSGYTF	TGTGCCAGCAGCTTAAGAGAAGGGAGCGGCTACACCTTC
TRBJ1-5	16	-	TRBV24-1	-	CATSDPQTGGNQPQHF	TGTGCCACCAGTGATCCCCAGACAGGAGGAAATCAGCCCCAGCATTTT
TRBJ1-4	18	TRBD1	TRBV6-4	-	CASSGGQGAQFVDEKLFF	TGTGCCAGCAGTGGGGGACAGGGGGCCCAATTCGTTGATGAAAAACTGTTTTTT
TRBJ2-7	12	TRBD2	TRBV6-5	-	CASRRLAGGEYF	TGTGCCAGCAGACGACTAGCGGGGGGGGAGTACTTC
TRBJ1-1	16	TRBD1	TRBV19	-	CASSMPGQGMNTEAFF	TGTGCCAGTAGTATGCCGGGACAGGGAATGAACACTGAAGCTTTCTTT
TRBJ2-3	18	TRBD2	TRBV11-2	-	CASSSLYMGASGGNTQYF	TGTGCCAGCAGCTCTCTTTATATGGGGGCTAGCGGGGGTAATACGCAGTATTTT
TRBJ2-7	14	-	TRBV7-8	-	CASSSDLATYEQYF	TGTGCCAGCAGCTCCGACTTAGCGACGTACGAGCAGTACTTC
TRBJ2-1	14	TRBD1	TRBV10-3	-	CAISAGTGDDEQFF	TGTGCCATCAGTGCCGGGACAGGGGACGATGAGCAGTTCTTC
TRBJ2-2	15	-	TRBV7-9	-	CARTIGGGNTGELFF	TGTGCCAGGACCATAGGCGGTGGGAACACCGGGGAGCTGTTTTTT
TRBJ1-4	16	-	TRBV5-1	few	CASSPGGGQRNEKLFF	TGCGCCAGCAGCCCTGGAGGTGGACAGCGGAATGAAAAACTGTTTTTT
TRBJ2-7	16	TRBD2	TRBV9	-	CASSPGGAGGIYEQYF	TGTGCCAGCAGCCCGGGTGGAGCGGGGGGGATATACGAGCAGTACTTC
TRBJ2-5	15	-	TRBV6-2/TRBV6-3	-	CASSYAGGTGETQYF	TGTGCCAGCAGTTACGCCGGGGGAACGGGAGAGACCCAGTACTTC
TRBJ1-3	14	-	TRBV7-8	-	CASSKQDSGNTIYF	TGTGCCAGCAGCAAACAGGACTCTGGAAACACCATATATTTT
TRBJ2-2	16	-	TRBV9	-	CASSVADSPGYGELFF	TGTGCCAGCAGCGTAGCGGACTCCCCCGGGTACGGGGAGCTGTTTTTT
TRBJ1-3	17	-	TRBV6-1	-	CASSEVRQGRAGNTIYF	TGTGCCAGCAGTGAAGTCCGGCAGGGGAGGGCTGGAAACACCATATATTTT
TRBJ1-2	14	-	TRBV6-6	-	CASSYSSGDYGYTF	TGTGCCAGCAGTTACTCATCGGGGGACTATGGCTACACCTTC
TRBJ1-2	13	-	TRBV2	-	CASSSRRVLSYTF	TGTGCCAGCAGCTCTAGACGGGTATTGAGCTACACCTTC
TRBJ2-3	15	TRBD2	TRBV7-9	-	CASSFGRGGTDTQYF	TGTGCCAGCAGCTTTGGACGGGGGGGCACAGATACGCAGTATTTT
TRBJ1-1	13	-	TRBV7-9	-	CASNREGGTEAFF	TGTGCCAGCAATAGGGAGGGAGGTACTGAAGCTTTCTTT
TRBJ1-4	16	-	TRBV30	-	CAWSRRGGGRDEKLFF	TGTGCCTGGAGCCGGCGCGGCGGGGGGCGAGATGAAAAACTGTTTTTT
TRBJ2-7	15	TRBD2	TRBV7-9	-	CASSSSGRPAYEQYF	TGTGCCAGCAGTAGTAGCGGGCGGCCAGCCTACGAGCAGTACTTC
TRBJ1-4	15	-	TRBV3-1/TRBV3-2	-	CASSQDGRDNEKLFF	TGTGCCAGCAGCCAAGACGGGCGGGATAATGAAAAACTGTTTTTT
TRBJ1-5	14	-	TRBV18	-	CASSPPGGNQPQHF	TGTGCCAGCTCGCCTCCGGGGGGAAATCAGCCCCAGCATTTT
TRBJ2-7	13	TRBD1	TRBV7-9	-	CASGTEISYEQYF	TGTGCCAGCGGGACAGAAATCTCCTACGAGCAGTACTTC
TRBJ1-5	17	-	TRBV19	-	CASSMRALRVGNQPQHF	TGTGCCAGTAGTATGCGGGCGTTGCGGGTGGGCAATCAGCCCCAGCATTTT
TRBJ1-2	12	TRBD1	TRBV11-2	-	CASSLGQGGYTF	TGTGCCAGCAGCTTAGGACAGGGTGGCTACACCTTC
TRBJ1-3	16	-	TRBV7-2	-	CASSLSQASSGNTIYF	TGTGCCAGCAGCTTATCTCAAGCGAGCTCTGGAAACACCATATATTTT
TRBJ2-3	15	TRBD2	TRBV29-1	-	CSVEHGLAGTDTQYF	TGCAGCGTTGAACATGGGCTAGCGGGCACAGATACGCAGTATTTT
TRBJ1-4	16	-	TRBV19	-	CASSIVEGATNEKLFF	TGTGCCAGTAGTATCGTAGAGGGAGCAACTAATGAAAAACTGTTTTTT
TRBJ1-5	14	TRBD1	TRBV9	-	CASSVTGGRQPQHF	TGTGCCAGCAGCGTTACAGGGGGCCGGCAGCCCCAGCATTTT
TRBJ2-5	13	TRBD1	TRBV7-2	-	CASSLNRGETQYF	TGTGCCAGCAGCTTAAACAGGGGGGAGACCCAGTACTTC
TRBJ1-4	12	-	TRBV7-9	-	CALGEEDEKLFF	TGTGCCCTCGGGGAGGAGGATGAAAAACTGTTTTTT
TRBJ1-4	18	TRBD1	TRBV14	once	CASSQGILFGTGVEKLFF	TGTGCCAGCAGCCAAGGAATTCTTTTCGGGACAGGGGTGGAAAAACTGTTTTTT
TRBJ1-5	16	-	TRBV6-1	once	CASSEDRNRVYQPQHF	TGTGCCAGCAGTGAGGATAGAAACAGGGTATATCAGCCCCAGCATTTT
TRBJ2-1	18	-	TRBV9	-	CASSAAPLLANSYNEQFF	TGTGCCAGCAGCGCGGCCCCCCTCCTAGCGAACTCCTACAATGAGCAGTTCTTC
TRBJ1-4	14	-	TRBV3-1/TRBV3-2	-	CASTHRGNGEKLFF	TGTGCCAGCACCCATCGGGGGAACGGTGAAAAACTGTTTTTT
TRBJ2-3	15	-	TRBV4-1	-	CASSQGPGGTDTQYF	TGCGCCAGCAGCCAAGGGCCGGGGGGCACAGATACGCAGTATTTT
TRBJ1-3	11	-	TRBV6-5	once	CASKSSNTIYF	TGTGCCAGCAAGAGTTCTAACACCATATATTTT
TRBJ2-7	13	-	TRBV24-1	-	CATSVQGFYEQYF	TGTGCCACCAGTGTACAGGGATTCTACGAGCAGTACTTC
TRBJ1-1	13	TRBD1	TRBV5-1	-	CASSLGGFTEAFF	TGCGCCAGCAGCCTAGGGGGCTTCACTGAAGCTTTCTTT